The 29 T cell receptor beta chains below all came from one sample that was sequenced in a study of shared clonotypes between healthy human individuals. Positive CCR7 selection of CD45RO-negative cells yielded the naive CD8 cells, and terminally differentiated effector memory CD45RA+ cells were excluded. This table comes from immunoSEQ multiplex PCR, and its TCRdb copy is limited to in-frame clones, with some not included. The repertoire holds roughly 590,000 clones, with around 95% as singletons. The source material was naive CD8+ T cells sorted from blood. Receptor source: a woman aged 25 to 39 in good health.

With respect to this clone: Other nucleotide sequences in the sample specify the same CDR3. The genes are TRBV27 and TRBJ1-5; D is perhaps TRBD1 (5 bases). Germline V lookup: CDR1 MNHEY, CDR2 SMNVEV (reference sequence). Trimming pared 3 bases from V and 0 bases from J, leaving 6 bases between. There are 14 residues in the CDR3. The CDR3 DNA is TGTGCCAGCAGTTTGGGGGTTAGCAATCAGCCCCAGCATTTT. It encodes CASSLGVSNQPQHF.

The chain has TRBV7-6 and TRBJ2-1, with 9 nucleotides matching TRBD2. V was clipped by 5 bases and J by 2 bases; unmatched bases: 4. Germline-derived CDR1 and CDR2 are SGHVS and FNYEAQ. This CDR3 is built from 15 residues. The chain's CDR3 is CASSPTSGTYNEQFF. As DNA, the CDR3 is TGTGCCAGCAGCCCGACTAGCGGAACCTACAATGAGCAGTTCTTC.

This chain links TRBV27 with TRBJ2-1; 8 bases match TRBD2. CDR3 size: 13 residues. Germline V CDR1 and CDR2: MNHEY, SMNVEV (reference sequence). The ends lost 6 bases at V and 6 bases at J; junction bases unmatched: 4. The CDR3 DNA is TGTGCCAGCAGATCGGGGGGGATCAATGAGCAGTTCTTC. It yields the protein CASRSGGINEQFF.

This sequence joins TRBV28 and TRBJ2-4; 7 bases map to TRBD2. Trimming at V came to 8 bases and at J to 8 bases, leaving 6 bases not matched to a gene. CDR3 length: 12 residues. In germline, CDR1 is MDHEN, CDR2 SYDVKM. The CDR3: CASGGGGYIQYF. The CDR3 DNA sequence: TGTGCCAGCGGTGGGGGGGGATACATTCAGTACTTC.

The rearrangement joins TRBV27 to TRBJ1-2, with D unclear. With 0 bases removed from V and 6 bases from J, the gap between germline ends came to 11 bases. Per the germline V gene, CDR1 is MNHEY and CDR2 is SMNVEV (reference sequence). CDR3 length: 14 residues. CDR3 sequence (DNA): TGTGCCAGCAGTTTATCGTCCGGGTCTCATGGCTACACCTTC. This translates into CASSLSSGSHGYTF.

Only one count was recorded for this clone. The rearrangement links TRBV7-9 to TRBJ2-5, with 7 bases matching TRBD2. With V trimmed by 1 base and J by 4 bases, 9 bases remained unmatched. The germline gives CDR1 SEHNR, CDR2 FQNEAQ (reference sequence). This CDR3 has 16 residues. The CDR3, as DNA: TGTGCCAGCAGCTTAGGGGCGGGAGAGACGGGAGAGACCCAGTACTTC. Its translation is CASSLGAGETGETQYF.

The CDR3 loop is CASSQGLAGDADTQYF. The CDR3 nucleotides read TGTGCCAGCAGCCAGGGACTAGCGGGAGACGCAGATACGCAGTATTTT. The genes are TRBV7-8 and TRBJ2-3, with 14 bases identical to TRBD2. The CDR3 has 16 residues. V dropped 5 bases and J dropped 4; count of bases not matched to a gene: 5. The germline V gene has CDR1 SGHVS and CDR2 FQNEAQ.

The rearrangement joins TRBV13 to TRBJ2-3; 12 bases are shared with TRBD2. Germline V gene sequence: CDR1 PRHDT, CDR2 FYEKMQ (reference sequence). The CDR3 runs 18 residues. After removal of 2 bases from V and 2 bases from J, the junction contained 8 bases not matched to a gene. CDR3 nucleotides: TGTGCCAGCAGCTTATCCCTAGCGGGAGGGGGACTCACAGATACGCAGTATTTT. It specifies CASSLSLAGGGLTDTQYF.

The V and J genes are TRBV9 and TRBJ2-2, with 11 bases that match TRBD1. CDR1 is SGDLS and CDR2 is YYNGEE in the germline V gene. The CDR3 has 17 residues. Unmatched junction bases numbered 7, after V lost 3 bases and J lost 3 bases. CDR3 coding DNA: TGTGCCAGCAGCGACGGCCAGGGACAGGGGGACACCGGGGAGCTGTTTTTT. This encodes CASSDGQGQGDTGELFF.

This chain connects TRBV5-1 to TRBJ2-1; D possibly corresponds to TRBD2 (6 bases). V lost 2 bases and J 6 bases, leaving 9 bases between the germline ends. Germline V CDR1 and CDR2: SGHRS, YFSETQ. This CDR3 contains 13 residues. This CDR3 reads CASSLTGVNEQFF. CDR3 nucleotide sequence: TGCGCCAGCAGCTTAACGGGGGTCAATGAGCAGTTCTTC.

This clone was detected a few times. The chain joins TRBV6-4 to TRBJ1-1, with D tentatively TRBD1 (6 bases). The CDR3 contains 15 residues. Germline V gene data show CDR1 as MRHNA and CDR2 as SNTAGT. V was trimmed by 0 bases and J by 2 bases, leaving 10 bases between them. The CDR3 sequence is CASSDSGTPNTEAFF. CDR3 DNA sequence: TGTGCCAGCAGTGACTCAGGGACACCTAACACTGAAGCTTTCTTT.

A few counts support this clone. Other DNA variants within this sample encode the same CDR3. This chain uses TRBV27 with TRBJ2-7; 9 bases agree with TRBD1. J was trimmed by 5 bases and V by 6 bases; bases with no gene match: 5. This CDR3 region has 13 residues. CDR1 and CDR2 from the germline V gene are MNHEY and SMNVEV (reference sequence). The CDR3 DNA reads TGTGCCAGCAGGGGAGGGACAGGGCACGAGCAGTACTTC. Its translation: CASRGGTGHEQYF.

This clone was observed a few times. The V call is TRBV4-1, the J call TRBJ1-2; D is unclear. The CDR3 covers 13 residues. Germline values: CDR1 MGHRA, CDR2 YSYEKL. Deletions cut 2 bases from V and 2 bases from J, with 6 bases between. The CDR3 nucleotides are TGCGCCAGCAGCCAATGGGAAAACTATGGCTACACCTTC. Translation gives CASSQWENYGYTF.

The DNA of the CDR3 is TGTGCCAGCAGTTTAGGGGCTAGCGGGACCACAGATACGCAGTATTTT. This gives the protein CASSLGASGTTDTQYF. This chain links TRBV27 with TRBJ2-3, with 9 positions matching TRBD2. The V gene's germline CDR1 is MNHEY and CDR2 SMNVEV (reference sequence). V was pared by 2 bases and J by 2 bases, with 5 bases of the junction left unmatched. The CDR3 is 16 residues long.

The rearrangement uses TRBV7-9 and TRBJ2-1; the D gene is possibly TRBD2 (5 bases). The CDR3 totals 14 residues. V gave up 5 bases and J gave up 10 bases, with 18 bases separating them. Germline loops: CDR1 SEHNR, CDR2 FQNEAQ (reference sequence). The CDR3 DNA follows: TGTGCCAGCAGCCCTCCCTTGAGGGAAGCGGAGCAGTTCTTC. It yields the protein CASSPPLREAEQFF.

This clone was seen once. The chain joins TRBV19 to TRBJ2-3, with 12 nucleotides matching TRBD2. This CDR3 comprises 16 residues. J lost 6 bases, V lost 7 bases, and 11 bases had no gene match. Germline V gene lookup returns CDR1 LNHDA and CDR2 SQIVND (reference sequence). The CDR3 DNA follows: TGTGCCAGTACCATCGGTCCTAGCGGGAGGGCCGATACGCAGTATTTT. Its protein is CASTIGPSGRADTQYF.

V and J are TRBV28 and TRBJ2-5, with D perhaps TRBD2 (6 bases). V lost 6 bases and J 3 bases, leaving 11 bases between the germline ends. This CDR3 comprises 13 residues. Germline CDR1 is MDHEN and CDR2 is SYDVKM. The CDR3 DNA is TGTGCCAGCAGCCCAGCTAGCGAAGAGACCCAGTACTTC. Its translation is CASSPASEETQYF.

The V gene is TRBV7-8, the J gene TRBJ1-4, with 8 bases that match TRBD1. Germline V gene sequence: CDR1 SGHVS, CDR2 FQNEAQ. The CDR3 covers 17 residues. Trimming took 1 base from V and 6 from J; bases not matched to a gene: 10. CDR3 protein: CASSLETGVEGYEKLFF. In DNA form, the CDR3 reads TGTGCCAGCAGCTTAGAGACAGGGGTAGAGGGTTATGAAAAACTGTTTTTT.

The DNA for the CDR3 is TGTGCCAGCAGCACCGTTCATACGCAGTATTTT. Translation: CASSTVHTQYF. The rearrangement links TRBV5-4 to TRBJ2-3, with no clear D. Germline CDR1 reads SGHNT; CDR2 reads YYREEE (reference sequence). There are 11 residues in the CDR3. Trimming removed 4 bases from V and 7 bases from J, with 7 bases in between.

The chain carries TRBV2 and TRBJ1-6, with D possibly being TRBD1 (5 bases). The CDR3 totals 15 residues. The germline gives CDR1 SNHLY, CDR2 FYNNEI. V was pared by 8 bases and J by 7 bases, with 18 bases between. The CDR3 DNA is TGTGCCAGCCTCTTCAGGGACGGACTCAATTCACCCCTCCACTTT. Protein: CASLFRDGLNSPLHF. The full variable domain, in which reference TRBV2 and TRBJ1-6 provide the parts outside the CDR3, is EPEVTQTPSHQVTQMGQEVILRCVPISNHLYFYWYRQILGQKVEFLVSFYNNEISEKSEIFDDQFSVERPDGSNFTLKIRSTKLEDSAMYFCASLFRDGLNSPLHFGNGTRLTVT.

The chain recombines TRBV5-4 with TRBJ2-3; TRBD2 agrees at 14 bases. Losses at the gene ends were 7 bases for V and 5 bases for J; bases not matched to a gene: 6. The CDR3 totals 15 residues. CDR1 and CDR2 from the germline V gene are SGHNT and YYREEE (reference sequence). CDR3 protein: CASSGTSGGKDTQYF. The CDR3, as DNA: TGTGCCAGCTCCGGGACTAGCGGGGGAAAAGATACGCAGTATTTT.

V gene TRBV7-6 combines with J gene TRBJ2-1; 9 bases agree with TRBD2. V dropped 5 bases and J dropped 4; count of bases not matched to a gene: 15. Germline V lookup: CDR1 SGHVS, CDR2 FNYEAQ. The CDR3 has 18 amino acids. The CDR3 DNA sequence: TGTGCCAGCAGCCCGGGACTAGCCTCAAGTGGGGCTTACAATGAGCAGTTCTTC. Protein sequence: CASSPGLASSGAYNEQFF.

The chain is built from TRBV28 and TRBJ2-7; tentatively, D is TRBD1 (5 bases). This CDR3 has 14 residues. The V gene's germline CDR1 is MDHEN and CDR2 SYDVKM. Trimming left V 3 bases short and J 9 bases short, with 18 bases between. The CDR3 bases are TGTGCCAGCAGTTTGTCCCTCAGGGTAAAGGTGCAGTACTTC. Translating gives CASSLSLRVKVQYF.

This clone has only one observation. The J gene is TRBJ2-5, the V gene TRBV9; 7 positions agree with TRBD1. The J call is doubtful: the DNA matches TRBJ2-7 better. The CDR3 consists of 16 residues. Germline-derived CDR1 and CDR2 are SGDLS and YYNGEE. The CDR3 region is CASSPDSGTDIHEQYF. The CDR3 DNA reads TGTGCCAGCAGCCCCGACTCCGGGACAGATATCCACGAGCAGTACTTC.

The chain recombines TRBV6-1 with TRBJ2-4; the match to TRBD1 covers 7 bases. With V trimmed by 4 bases and J by 6 bases, 15 bases remained unmatched. The CDR3 runs 17 residues. Germline values: CDR1 MNHNS, CDR2 SASEGT. The CDR3 sequence: CASSGFGTAEPANIQYF. The CDR3 DNA follows: TGTGCCAGCAGTGGATTCGGGACAGCGGAACCGGCAAACATTCAGTACTTC.

This clone was seen only a few times. The DNA for the CDR3 is TGTGCCAGCAGCTTAGCACAGGGGTATAATGAAAAACTGTTTTTT. It specifies CASSLAQGYNEKLFF. The J gene is TRBJ1-4, the V gene TRBV7-9; 7 positions agree with TRBD1. Germline CDR1 is SEHNR and CDR2 is FQNEAQ (reference sequence). Trimming removed 0 bases from V and 4 bases from J; junction bases left unmatched: 2. This CDR3 is built from 15 residues.

V and J are TRBV27 and TRBJ2-2; no firm D call. This CDR3 region has 13 residues. Germline V CDR1 and CDR2: MNHEY, SMNVEV (reference sequence). The V end lost 4 bases, the J end lost 7 bases, and 10 bases lay between the germline ends. The CDR3 coding sequence is TGTGCCAGCAGTTCTAGGGTGGGCGGGGAGCTGTTTTTT. This sequence encodes CASSSRVGGELFF.

This clone was seen a single time. The chain joins TRBV9 to TRBJ1-2, with TRBD1 as a possible D gene (5 bases). The CDR3 sequence is 15 residues long. Germline V gene data show CDR1 as SGDLS and CDR2 as YYNGEE. Between the trimmed V and J ends, which lost 0 bases and 10 bases, there was a span of 19 bases. The CDR3 bases are TGTGCCAGCAGCGTAGATCCAGGGCGACCTTACGACTACACCTTC. Its protein product is CASSVDPGRPYDYTF.

This chain links TRBV27 with TRBJ2-2; 10 bases fit TRBD1. Trimming took 5 bases from V and 5 from J; bases not matched to a gene: 5. CDR3 size: 15 residues. The germline V gene has CDR1 MNHEY and CDR2 SMNVEV (reference sequence). The CDR3 spells CASSIGQGVTGELFF. CDR3 bases: TGTGCCAGCAGTATAGGACAGGGGGTTACCGGGGAGCTGTTTTTT.